The entry below gives a single T cell receptor (beta chain) sequence along with its context. Its antigen is still unknown. The data belong to a study of T-cell reconstitution after alpha-beta-depleted transplantation in children. Findings and limits, study-wide: After transplant, high TCRbeta diversity at day 60 in some patients arose from surviving recipient T cells and thymic progenitors. Several hundred expanded graft clones reportedly were the source of alpha-beta T cells about two months after transplant. Once a year had passed after transplant, T-cell counts and diversity came mostly from newly produced T cells.

Construction of the TCRbeta library involved unique molecular identifiers. TCRdb redid the calling of the PCR reads with MiXCR, one entry per CDR3 protein. The data show under 450,000 distinct CDR3 sequences, roughly 17% seen once. Trimming at V came to 4 bases and at J to 5 bases, leaving 8 bases not matched to a gene. CDR1 is SGHRS and CDR2 is YFSETQ in the germline V gene. The CDR3 is 14 residues long. The chain is built from TRBV5-1 and TRBJ1-1, with 7 nucleotides matching TRBD1. This TCR was recovered from a boy under three years old who had a stem cell transplant for Wiskott-Aldrich syndrome, so the T cells may come from the graft donor. This specimen consisted of PBMCs, mostly from graft donor cells, obtained 360 days after TCRalphabeta/CD19-depleted stem cell transplant. The CDR3 DNA reads TGCGCCAGCAGCCCAGGGACAGAGTTTACTGAAGCTTTCTTT. Translation gives CASSPGTEFTEAFF. Full variable domain (remainder filled in from reference TRBV5-1 and TRBJ1-1): KAGVTQTPRYLIKTRGQQVTLSCSPISGHRSVSWYQQTPGQGLQFLFEYFSETQRNKGNFPGRFSGRQFSNSRSEMNVSTLELGDSALYLCASSPGTEFTEAFFGQGTRLTVV.